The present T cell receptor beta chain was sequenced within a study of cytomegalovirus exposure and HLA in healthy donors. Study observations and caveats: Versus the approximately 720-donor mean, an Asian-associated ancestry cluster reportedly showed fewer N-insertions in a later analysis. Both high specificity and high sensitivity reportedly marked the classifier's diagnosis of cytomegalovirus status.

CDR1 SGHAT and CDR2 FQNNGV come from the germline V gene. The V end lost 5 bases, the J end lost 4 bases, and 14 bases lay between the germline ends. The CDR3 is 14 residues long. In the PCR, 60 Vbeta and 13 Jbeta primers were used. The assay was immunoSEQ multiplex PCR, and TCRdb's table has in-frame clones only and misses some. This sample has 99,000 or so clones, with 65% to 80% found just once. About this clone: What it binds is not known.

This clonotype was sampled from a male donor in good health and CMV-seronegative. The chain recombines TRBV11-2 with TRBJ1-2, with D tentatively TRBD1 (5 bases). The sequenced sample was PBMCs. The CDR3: CASSPGRALYGYTF. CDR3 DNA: TGTGCCAGCAGCCCTGGCAGGGCTCTCTATGGCTACACCTTC. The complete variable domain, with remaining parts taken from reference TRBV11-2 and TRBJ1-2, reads EAGVAQSPRYKIIEKRQSVAFWCNPISGHATLYWYQQILGQGPKLLIQFQNNGVVDDSQLPKDRFSAERLKGVDSTLKIQPAKLEDSAVYLCASSPGRALYGYTFGSGTRLTVV.